The 22 T cell receptor beta chains in this list originate from one sample, sequenced in a study of T cells in Graves' hyperthyroidism and ophthalmopathy. It was RNA transcripts that yielded the amplified TCR beta CDR3 regions. The study used the HTBI primer set for a first-round RT-PCR of the TCR CDR3. Each CDR3 protein is one row after TCRdb ran MiXCR on the multiplex PCR reads. The data contain about 570,000 distinct CDR3 sequences, roughly 46% of them singletons. Sequencing was done on a sample of peripheral blood or thyroid tissue (not recorded which). Receptors were obtained from an adult woman with Graves' disease, either hyperthyroidism or ophthalmopathy (not recorded which).

The sample holds a few counts of this clonotype. The rearrangement links TRBV29-1 to TRBJ2-7; no definite D call. V lost 8 bases, J lost 0 bases, and 14 bases lay in between. The CDR3 contains 13 residues. Germline lookup yields CDR1 SQVTM and CDR2 ANQGSEA. The CDR3 sequence is CSTRHSGSYEQYF. The CDR3, as DNA: TGCAGCACCCGACACTCGGGCTCCTACGAGCAGTACTTC.

The chain uses TRBV14 and TRBJ2-2; D call uncertain. Trimming removed 2 bases at V and 2 bases at J, with 9 bases between. From germline, CDR1 is SGHDN and CDR2 FVKESK. This CDR3 has 15 amino acids. The CDR3 spells CASSQRVGNTGELFF. CDR3 sequence (DNA): TGTGCCAGCAGCCAACGGGTTGGAAACACCGGGGAGCTGTTTTTT.

The chain recombines TRBV25-1 with TRBJ1-3; D perhaps matches TRBD1 (5 bases). Germline V gene sequence: CDR1 MGHDK, CDR2 SYGVNS. The V and J ends lost 4 bases and 6 bases respectively, with 16 bases between them. This CDR3 comprises 15 residues. CDR3 coding DNA: TGTGCCAGCAGTGGACGGGGACGCTGGGAAAACACCATATATTTT. This encodes CASSGRGRWENTIYF.

The genes are TRBV27 and TRBJ1-5; 8 bases map to TRBD1. V shed 7 bases and J 2 bases; nucleotides not matched to a gene: 7. From germline, CDR1 is MNHEY and CDR2 SMNVEV (reference sequence). The CDR3 is 15 amino acids. The CDR3 sequence is CASNPTGAGNQPQHF. In nucleotides, the CDR3 is TGTGCCAGCAACCCGACAGGGGCAGGCAATCAGCCCCAGCATTTT.

The CDR3 DNA reads as TGTGCCAGCAGTTTGGGACAGAATCCTGAAGCTTTCTTT. It yields the protein CASSLGQNPEAFF. The chain has TRBV12-3 or TRBV12-4 and TRBJ1-1; 7 nucleotides agree with TRBD1. The CDR3 is 13 amino acids. V was pared by 3 bases and J by 6 bases, with 4 bases of the junction left unmatched.

V and J are TRBV19 and TRBJ1-2; D is ambiguous. The CDR3 contains 12 residues. The germline V gene has CDR1 LNHDA and CDR2 SQIVND (reference sequence). The germline V and J ends were trimmed by 9 bases and 8 bases, with 16 bases remaining between them. CDR3 region: CASKTTSRGYTF. The CDR3 DNA is TGTGCCAGCAAGACGACTTCTCGCGGCTACACCTTC.

In this sample, this clonotype turned up a few times. This sequence joins TRBV28 and TRBJ2-7; 7 positions agree with TRBD1. The CDR3 length is 12 residues. V was clipped by 4 bases and J by 8 bases; unmatched bases: 5. The germline CDR1 and CDR2 sequences are MDHEN and SYDVKM. The CDR3 sequence: CASSWDSAKQYF. The CDR3 nucleotides are TGTGCCAGCAGTTGGGACAGCGCAAAGCAGTACTTC.

The sample holds many counts of this clonotype. The chain carries TRBV7-9 and TRBJ2-7, with D possibly being TRBD1 (6 bases). Trimming left V 4 bases short and J 2 bases short, with 15 bases between. This CDR3 has 15 residues. Germline lookup yields CDR1 SEHNR and CDR2 FQNEAQ (reference sequence). CDR3 sequence: CASSSPGQTTYEQYF. The CDR3 region has the DNA TGTGCCAGCAGCTCACCCGGACAGACAACCTACGAGCAGTACTTC.

V gene TRBV2 combines with J gene TRBJ2-2, with TRBD2 identical over 13 bases. The germline gives CDR1 SNHLY, CDR2 FYNNEI. CDR3 length equals 16 residues. V dropped 4 bases and J dropped 6; count of bases not matched to a gene: 5. CDR3 DNA sequence: TGTGCCAGCAGTGCGGGGACTAGCGGGACGGCCGGGGAGCTGTTTTTT. It translates to CASSAGTSGTAGELFF.

This clonotype was counted many times. This chain links TRBV7-9 with TRBJ2-2; 9 bases align to TRBD1. The CDR3 length is 16 residues. Germline CDR1 SEHNR, CDR2 FQNEAQ (reference sequence). With V trimmed by 6 bases and J by 4 bases, 9 bases remained unmatched. CDR3 in amino acids: CASRESGTGSTGELFF. In DNA form, the CDR3 reads TGTGCCAGCAGAGAGTCCGGGACAGGGTCCACCGGGGAGCTGTTTTTT.

This clonotype was observed at least ten times. The chain joins TRBV11-3 to TRBJ1-1, with no clear D. Trimming removed 6 bases at V and 3 bases at J, with 11 bases between. The CDR3 has 13 residues. Germline V gene data show CDR1 as SGHNT and CDR2 as YENEEA. In nucleotides, the CDR3 is TGTGCCAGCAGAAAAGGCGCTGACACTGAAGCTTTCTTT. It encodes CASRKGADTEAFF. The whole variable domain, filled in from reference TRBV11-3 and TRBJ1-1, reads EAGVVQSPRYKIIEKKQPVAFWCNPISGHNTLYWYLQNLGQGPELLIRYENEEAVDDSQLPKDRFSAERLKGVDSTLKIQPAELGDSAVYLCASRKGADTEAFFGQGTRLTVV.

This clonotype was seen only a few times. The rearrangement joins TRBV5-1 to TRBJ2-2; D is possibly TRBD1 (5 bases). The V gene lost 6 bases and the J gene lost 1 base, with 10 bases spanning the gap. This CDR3 has 14 residues. Germline values: CDR1 SGHRS, CDR2 YFSETQ. In DNA form, the CDR3 reads TGCGCCAGCACCGAGACAGTGAACACCGGGGAGCTGTTTTTT. Translation gives CASTETVNTGELFF.

In its sample, this clonotype was seen a few times. CDR3 in DNA: TGTGCCACTAGCCGGGGGAGGGGCTACGAGCAGTACTTC. Amino acids: CATSRGRGYEQYF. The chain uses TRBV15 and TRBJ2-7; TRBD2 agrees at 7 bases. Per germline, CDR1 LNHNV and CDR2 YYDKDF (reference sequence). V shed 9 bases and J 3 bases; nucleotides not matched to a gene: 8. The CDR3 extends over 13 amino acids.

The genes are TRBV7-2 and TRBJ2-7; D gene uncertain. V lost 2 bases and J lost 7, with 6 bases in between. The CDR3 is made up of 11 amino acids. The germline V gene encodes CDR1 SGHTA and CDR2 FQGNSA. DNA for the CDR3: TGTGCCAGCAGCTTAATCCCAGAGCAGTACTTC. It specifies CASSLIPEQYF.

This clonotype was detected many times. This chain links TRBV6-1 with TRBJ2-7, with 7 bases lining up with TRBD1. Looked up from germline, CDR1 is MNHNS and CDR2 is SASEGT. This CDR3 is built from 15 residues. V was pared by 4 bases and J by 2 bases, with 8 bases of the junction left unmatched. CDR3 region: CASSVSTGTTYEQYF. The CDR3, as DNA: TGTGCCAGCAGTGTTTCGACAGGGACCACCTACGAGCAGTACTTC.

With respect to this clonotype: Given a much more abundant clone one base away, this may be a read error. The chain employs TRBV12-3 or TRBV12-4 and TRBJ1-5; possible D gene TRBD1, 5 bases. This CDR3 contains 11 residues. V lost 6 bases, J lost 6 bases, and 6 bases lay in between. CDR3 sequence: CASRGGQPQHF. In nucleotides, the CDR3 is TGTGCCAGCAGGGGGGGTCAGCCCCAGCATTTT.

This clonotype was counted between two and nine times. This rearrangement joins TRBV5-4 to TRBJ1-1, with TRBD1 matching over 7 bases. V lost 4 bases, J lost 7 bases, and 10 bases stayed unmatched. Germline loops: CDR1 SGHNT, CDR2 YYREEE (reference sequence). The CDR3 is made up of 14 amino acids. CDR3 sequence reads: CASSPGQERSEAFF. DNA of the CDR3: TGTGCCAGCAGCCCTGGACAGGAGCGAAGTGAAGCTTTCTTT.

In regard to this clonotype: The junction departs from germline at one end; a sequencing error may be responsible. This chain connects TRBV9 to TRBJ1-5; tentatively, D is TRBD1 (5 bases). There are 13 residues in the CDR3. CDR1 is SGDLS and CDR2 is YYNGEE in the germline V gene. The CDR3 DNA sequence: TGTGCCAGCAGTGTAGGGGAGGCTCAGCCCCAGCATTTT. Amino acids: CASSVGEAQPQHF.

With respect to this clonotype: Its ends do not fully match the called genes, so a read error is possible. This chain uses TRBV7-9 with TRBJ1-2; a weak D match, TRBD1 (6 bases). Germline values: CDR1 SEHNR, CDR2 FQNEAQ (reference sequence). The CDR3 totals 12 residues. The CDR3 nucleotides read TGTGCCAGCAGCTTAGGGAGTGGGGGCTACGCCTTC. Amino acids: CASSLGSGGYAF.

This clonotype has a count of ten or more. This chain uses TRBV6-5 with TRBJ2-7; D might be TRBD2 (7 bases). This CDR3 region has 15 residues. Per germline, CDR1 MNHEY and CDR2 SVGAGI. V lost 5 bases and J 2 bases, leaving 16 bases between the germline ends. In nucleotides, the CDR3 is TGTGCCAGCAGTACCAGCGGGACATACCCCTACGAGCAGTACTTC. The encoded protein is CASSTSGTYPYEQYF.

This clonotype was picked up many times. The chain has TRBV5-1 and TRBJ2-7, with D perhaps matching TRBD1 (6 bases). CDR1 and CDR2 (germline): SGHRS, YFSETQ. The CDR3 loop spans 14 amino acids. V gave up 4 bases and J gave up 3 bases, with 14 bases separating them. DNA of the CDR3: TGCGCCAGCAGCCTGGACAGTACGTTCTACGAGCAGTACTTC. This gives the protein CASSLDSTFYEQYF.

This clonotype was found a few times. An end of the junction differs from the germline gene, which may be a read error. The V call is TRBV10-3, the J call TRBJ2-5; D is undetermined. The V gene's germline CDR1 is ENHRY and CDR2 SYGVKD. The CDR3 consists of 10 residues. CDR3 sequence: CAISEWSRAF. Written as DNA, the CDR3 is TGTGCCATCAGTGAGTGGAGTAGGGCCTTC.